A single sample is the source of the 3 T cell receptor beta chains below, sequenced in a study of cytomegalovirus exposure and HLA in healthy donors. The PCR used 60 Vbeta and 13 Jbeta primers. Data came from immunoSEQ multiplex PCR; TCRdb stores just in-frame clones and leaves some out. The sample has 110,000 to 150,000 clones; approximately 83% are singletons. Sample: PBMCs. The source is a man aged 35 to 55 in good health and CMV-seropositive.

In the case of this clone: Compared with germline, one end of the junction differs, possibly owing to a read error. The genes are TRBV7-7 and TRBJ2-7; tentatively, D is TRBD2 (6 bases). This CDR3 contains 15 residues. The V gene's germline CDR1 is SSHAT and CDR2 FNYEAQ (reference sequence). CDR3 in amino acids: CASSLAVGGSYEQYF. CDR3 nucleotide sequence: TGTGCTAGCAGCTTAGCGGTTGGGGGGTCCTACGAGCAGTACTTC.

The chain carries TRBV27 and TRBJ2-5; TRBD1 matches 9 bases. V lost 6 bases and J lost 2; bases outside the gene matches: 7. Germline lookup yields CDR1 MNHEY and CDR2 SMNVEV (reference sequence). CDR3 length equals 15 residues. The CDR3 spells CASSLRTGDQETQYF. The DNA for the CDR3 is TGTGCCAGCAGCCTCAGGACAGGGGATCAAGAGACCCAGTACTTC.

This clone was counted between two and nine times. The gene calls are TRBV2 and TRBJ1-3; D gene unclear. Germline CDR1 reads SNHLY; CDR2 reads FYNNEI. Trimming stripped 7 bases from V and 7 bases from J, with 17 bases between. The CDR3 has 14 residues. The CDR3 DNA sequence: TGTGCCAGCACCGCAGGTCTCGGTTGGAACACCATATATTTT. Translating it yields CASTAGLGWNTIYF.